Below are 20 T cell receptor beta chains sequenced from a single sample in a study of molecular identifiers for immune sequencing clone quantification. MiXCR, run by TCRdb on the PCR reads, gives a single entry per CDR3 protein. The sample yields about 510,000 distinct CDR3 sequences, over 20% seen once. Sequencing was performed on naive CD8+ T cells from blood, with Jurkat cell RNA spiked in. Subset: FACS-sorted CD8+CD4-CCR7+CD45RA+ naive T cells. The receptors derive from a human donor in good health. Some libraries in this study had Jurkat cell RNA spiked in.

There are many counts of this clonotype. The gene calls are TRBV11-2 and TRBJ2-4; D uncertain. The CDR3 has 13 residues. Per the germline V gene, CDR1 is SGHAT and CDR2 is FQNNGV. Trimming stripped 2 bases from V and 5 bases from J, with 7 bases between. The CDR3 sequence: CASSLIVQNIQYF. CDR3 DNA: TGTGCCAGCAGCTTAATCGTTCAAAACATTCAGTACTTC.

CDR3 coding DNA: TGCGCCAGCAGTCTGGGCAGGGTAGATCTCAACAATCAGCCCCAGCATTTT. Encoded protein: CASSLGRVDLNNQPQHF. The rearrangement joins TRBV10-2 to TRBJ1-5; TRBD1 is a possible D gene (5 bases). This CDR3 has 17 amino acids. CDR1 is WSHSY, CDR2 SAAADI, per germline. V was trimmed by 5 bases and J by 3 bases, leaving 20 bases between them.

This clonotype was seen a handful of times. The chain links TRBV12-3 or TRBV12-4 to TRBJ2-7, with 7 bases matching TRBD1. V gave up 5 bases and J gave up 4 bases; unmatched junction bases: 8. The CDR3 extends over 14 amino acids. CDR3: CASSGDREGYEQYF. The CDR3 DNA is TGTGCCAGCAGTGGCGACAGGGAAGGATACGAGCAGTACTTC.

Concerning this clonotype itself: This may come from a read error, since a much larger clone is one base off. The chain is built from TRBV7-6 and TRBJ2-4; D assignment may be TRBD1 or TRBD2 (7 bases each). Trimming removed 7 bases from V and 3 bases from J, with 13 bases in between. Germline V gene data show CDR1 as SGHVS and CDR2 as FNYEAQ. The CDR3 has 14 amino acids. CDR3 in DNA: TGTGCCAGCACCCCAGGGGGGGTCAAAAACATTCAGTACTTC. Translated: CASTPGGVKNIQYF.

Ten or more counts support this clonotype. This chain joins TRBV14 and TRBJ1-6; D gene unclear. The CDR3 runs 17 residues. Germline values: CDR1 SGHDN, CDR2 FVKESK. Deletions cut 0 bases from V and 2 bases from J, with 11 bases between. CDR3 sequence: CASSQEELSPYNSPLHF. The CDR3 nucleotides are TGTGCCAGCAGCCAAGAAGAATTATCACCCTATAATTCACCCCTCCACTTT. Full variable domain (rest looked up from reference TRBV14 and TRBJ1-6): EAGVTQFPSHSVIEKGQTVTLRCDPISGHDNLYWYRRVMGKEIKFLLHFVKESKQDESGMPNNRFLAERTGGTYSTLKVQPAELEDSGVYFCASSQEELSPYNSPLHFGNGTRLTVT.

This chain joins TRBV12-3 or TRBV12-4 and TRBJ2-3; D is unclear. V was pared by 1 base and J by 5 bases, with 7 bases between. The CDR3 has 13 amino acids. The CDR3 DNA reads TGTGCCAGCAGTTTAGTTAGGGTAGATACGCAGTATTTT. It yields the protein CASSLVRVDTQYF.

This clonotype was counted at least ten times. The chain joins TRBV29-1 to TRBJ2-7; tentative D call: TRBD1 (6 bases). This CDR3 has 14 amino acids. Germline loops: CDR1 SQVTM, CDR2 ANQGSEA. Trimming stripped 6 bases from V and 0 bases from J, with 15 bases between. The DNA of the CDR3 is TGCAGCGTGGACAGCGCCGATAGCTCCTACGAGCAGTACTTC. This codes for CSVDSADSSYEQYF.

This clonotype was seen a few times. This chain links TRBV6-2 or TRBV6-3 with TRBJ2-7, with 8 bases aligning to TRBD2. The CDR3 has 15 amino acids. CDR1 is MNHEY, CDR2 SVGEGT, per germline. V lost 2 bases to trimming and J lost 4 bases; unmatched junction nucleotides: 7. CDR3: CASSYGAGDTYEQYF. DNA for the CDR3: TGTGCCAGCAGTTACGGAGCGGGAGACACTTACGAGCAGTACTTC.

This clonotype was picked up a small number of times. The CDR3 here is CASSLRALYEQYF. In DNA, the CDR3 is TGTGCCAGCAGCCTCCGGGCCCTCTACGAGCAGTACTTC. The chain is built from TRBV7-9 and TRBJ2-7; unclear D gene. The CDR3 spans 13 residues. Germline assignment: CDR1 SEHNR and CDR2 FQNEAQ (reference sequence). Trimming pared 5 bases from V and 3 bases from J, leaving 11 bases between.

The rearrangement joins TRBV27 to TRBJ2-1, with a possible D match to TRBD1 (6 bases). Germline V gives CDR1 MNHEY, CDR2 SMNVEV (reference sequence). Trimming took 7 bases from V and 0 from J, leaving 16 bases between them. The CDR3 extends over 16 amino acids. The CDR3 nucleotides are TGTGCCAGCACCACCTTAGGGGGAAGCTCCTACAATGAGCAGTTCTTC. Its protein product is CASTTLGGSSYNEQFF.

This clonotype came up once. It may be a read error: a sequence one base away is much more abundant. This sequence joins TRBV4-1 and TRBJ1-1, with D possibly matching TRBD1 (6 bases). Germline CDR1 is MGHRA and CDR2 is YSYEKL. The V end lost 4 bases, the J end lost 6 bases, and 18 bases lay between the germline ends. This CDR3 is 15 amino acids long. CDR3 sequence: CASSLGTSIYPEAFF. Here the CDR3 DNA reads TGCGCCAGCAGCCTGGGGACATCCATATATCCTGAAGCTTTCTTT.

The chain combines TRBV7-9 with TRBJ2-3; possibly TRBD1 for D (5 bases). Germline loops: CDR1 SEHNR, CDR2 FQNEAQ (reference sequence). CDR3 size: 16 residues. The germline V and J ends were trimmed by 1 base and 2 bases, with 13 bases remaining between them. CDR3 sequence (DNA): TGTGCCAGCAGCTTAGTTACAGGCACGGACACAGATACGCAGTATTTT. This codes for CASSLVTGTDTDTQYF.

The chain carries TRBV5-6 and TRBJ2-7, with unresolved D. CDR1 SGHDT and CDR2 YYEEEE come from the germline V gene. CDR3 length equals 15 residues. Trimming pared 6 bases from V and 2 bases from J, leaving 18 bases between. The CDR3 coding sequence is TGTGCCAGCACCTCGAAAAGGGTAGGAACCTACGAGCAGTACTTC. Amino acids: CASTSKRVGTYEQYF.

The chain has TRBV7-2 and TRBJ2-7; D possibly corresponds to TRBD1 (5 bases). Germline V lookup: CDR1 SGHTA, CDR2 FQGNSA. This CDR3 spans 14 amino acids. The V end lost 2 bases, the J end lost 7 bases, and 15 bases lay between the germline ends. CDR3 residues: CASSLTGWGAEQYF. The CDR3 nucleotides are TGTGCCAGCAGCTTAACGGGCTGGGGCGCGGAGCAGTACTTC.

The table lists this clonotype with many counts. The genes are TRBV7-6 and TRBJ1-1; maybe TRBD1 (6 bases). The ends were cut back, 5 bases at V and 1 base at J, with 29 bases in the middle. This CDR3 contains 20 residues. CDR1 and CDR2 from the germline V gene are SGHVS and FNYEAQ. CDR3 nucleotide sequence: TGTGCCAGCAGCCGGGCCCCCCCGTTGGGTGGGGGCTCGGCGAACACTGAAGCTTTCTTT. Its protein is CASSRAPPLGGGSANTEAFF.

There are many counts of this clonotype. The V gene is TRBV7-9, the J gene TRBJ2-7; D is tentatively TRBD1 or TRBD2 (6 bases each). The V gene's germline CDR1 is SEHNR and CDR2 FQNEAQ (reference sequence). This CDR3 comprises 18 residues. V lost 1 base, J lost 3 bases, and 22 bases lay in between. The CDR3 DNA follows: TGTGCCAGCAGCTTAGTCCCAGGTGGGGGTCGGGGGCTCTACGAGCAGTACTTC. It yields the protein CASSLVPGGGRGLYEQYF.

This clonotype was seen a handful of times. Given a much more abundant clone one base away, this may be a read error. The V call is TRBV20-1, the J call TRBJ2-4; possible D gene TRBD2, 6 bases. CDR1 DFQATT and CDR2 SNEGSKA come from the germline V gene (reference sequence). This CDR3 has 12 residues. The chain's CDR3 is CSQEEGLNIRYF. CDR3 DNA sequence: TGCAGTCAGGAGGAGGGTCTAAACATTCGGTACTTC.

This clonotype came up many times. The rearrangement uses TRBV7-9 and TRBJ1-1; D remains ambiguous. The CDR3 spans 14 residues. Germline V gene data show CDR1 as SEHNR and CDR2 as FQNEAQ (reference sequence). Deletions cut 1 base from V and 1 base from J, with 7 bases between. CDR3 nucleotides: TGTGCCAGCAGCTTAGTTTTTGCGAACACTGAAGCTTTCTTT. It yields the protein CASSLVFANTEAFF.

This clonotype was seen at least ten times. V is TRBV28 and J is TRBJ2-1; weak D call: TRBD1 (5 bases). Trimming cost V 1 base and J 7 bases, with 8 bases left between them. This CDR3 has 13 residues. Germline CDR1 MDHEN, CDR2 SYDVKM. CDR3 DNA sequence: TGTGCCAGCAGTTTATATCCAGGGAATGAGCAGTTCTTC. Its translation is CASSLYPGNEQFF.

This clonotype was counted at least ten times. At one boundary the junction diverges from the germline segment, which might be a read error. As DNA, the CDR3 is TGTGCCAGCAGTCCGAGAGGGACTAGCGGGGGGCCAGGCCACTTC. Translating gives CASSPRGTSGGPGHF. The chain combines TRBV27 with TRBJ2-7; 15 nucleotides agree with TRBD2. Germline assignment: CDR1 MNHEY and CDR2 SMNVEV (reference sequence). CDR3 size: 15 residues.